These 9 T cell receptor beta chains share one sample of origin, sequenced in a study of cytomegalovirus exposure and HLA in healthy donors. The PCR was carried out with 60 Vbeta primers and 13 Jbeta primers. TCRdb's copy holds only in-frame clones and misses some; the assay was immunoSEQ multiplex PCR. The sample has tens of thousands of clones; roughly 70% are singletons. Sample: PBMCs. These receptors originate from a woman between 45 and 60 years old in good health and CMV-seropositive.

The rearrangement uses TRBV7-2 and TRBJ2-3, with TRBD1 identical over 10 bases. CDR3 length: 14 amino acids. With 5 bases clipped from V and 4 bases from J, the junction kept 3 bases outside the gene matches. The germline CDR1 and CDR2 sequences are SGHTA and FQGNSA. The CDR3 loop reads CASSRGQGSDTQYF. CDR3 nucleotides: TGTGCCAGCAGCCGGGGACAGGGGTCAGATACGCAGTATTTT.

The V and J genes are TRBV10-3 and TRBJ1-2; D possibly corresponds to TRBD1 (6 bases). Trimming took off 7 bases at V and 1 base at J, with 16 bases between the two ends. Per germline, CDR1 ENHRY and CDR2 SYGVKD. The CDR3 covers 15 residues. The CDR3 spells CAITPGTTSNYGYTF. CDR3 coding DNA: TGTGCCATCACCCCCGGGACAACTAGTAACTATGGCTACACCTTC.

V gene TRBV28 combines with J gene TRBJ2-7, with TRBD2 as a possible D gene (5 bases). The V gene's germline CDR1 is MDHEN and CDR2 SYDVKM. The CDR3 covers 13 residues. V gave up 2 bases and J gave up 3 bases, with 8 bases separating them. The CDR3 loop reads CASSLKAGYEQYF. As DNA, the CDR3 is TGTGCCAGCAGTTTAAAGGCGGGCTACGAGCAGTACTTC.

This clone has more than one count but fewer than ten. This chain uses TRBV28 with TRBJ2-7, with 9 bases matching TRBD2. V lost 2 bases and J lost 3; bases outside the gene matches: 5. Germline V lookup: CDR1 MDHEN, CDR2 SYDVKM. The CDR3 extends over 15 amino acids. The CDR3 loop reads CASSLAAGGVYEQYF. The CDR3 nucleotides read TGTGCCAGCAGTTTAGCCGCGGGAGGGGTCTACGAGCAGTACTTC.

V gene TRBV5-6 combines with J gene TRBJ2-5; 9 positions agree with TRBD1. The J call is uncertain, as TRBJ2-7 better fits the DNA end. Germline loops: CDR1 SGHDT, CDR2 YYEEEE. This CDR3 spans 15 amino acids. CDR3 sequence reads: CASSLISGQGYEQYF. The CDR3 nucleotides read TGTGCCAGCAGCTTAATTTCGGGACAGGGTTACGAGCAGTACTTC.

DNA of the CDR3: TGTGCCAGCAGCTTGGGTGGGGAGGCTCAGCCCCAGCATTTT. Translation: CASSLGGEAQPQHF. J is TRBJ1-5 and V is TRBV5-5; D unresolved. V was cut by 0 bases and J by 6 bases, with 10 bases left in between. Germline V gene data show CDR1 as SGHKS and CDR2 as YYEKEE (reference sequence). The CDR3 consists of 14 residues.

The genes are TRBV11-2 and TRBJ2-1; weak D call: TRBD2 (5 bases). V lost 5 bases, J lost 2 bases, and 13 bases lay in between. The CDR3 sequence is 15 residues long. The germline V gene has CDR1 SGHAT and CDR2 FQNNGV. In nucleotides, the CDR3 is TGTGCCAGCAGCGCAAGCAACGGGGCCTACAATGAGCAGTTCTTC. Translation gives CASSASNGAYNEQFF.

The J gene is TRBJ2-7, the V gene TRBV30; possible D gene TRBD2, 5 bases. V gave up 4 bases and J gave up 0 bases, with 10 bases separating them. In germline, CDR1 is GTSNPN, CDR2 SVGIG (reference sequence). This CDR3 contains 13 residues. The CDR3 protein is CAWMEEFSYEQYF. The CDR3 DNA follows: TGTGCCTGGATGGAGGAGTTCTCCTACGAGCAGTACTTC.

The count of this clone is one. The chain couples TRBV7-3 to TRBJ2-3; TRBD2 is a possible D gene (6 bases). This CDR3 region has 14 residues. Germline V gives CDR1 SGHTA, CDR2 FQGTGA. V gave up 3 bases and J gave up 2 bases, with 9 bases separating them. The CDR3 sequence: CASSFGLITDTQYF. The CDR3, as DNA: TGTGCCAGCAGCTTCGGACTAATCACAGATACGCAGTATTTT.